This T cell receptor beta chain was profiled in a study of cytomegalovirus exposure and HLA in healthy donors. Background on the study: Counted in an early data release were 65 million to 100 million unique TCRs from HLA-typed donors.

These donors, healthy bone marrow donors, were studied. V lost 0 bases and J lost 5; bases outside the gene matches: 17. The CDR3 totals 19 residues. The germline V gene encodes CDR1 SGDLS and CDR2 YYNGEE. Both 60 Vbeta primers and 13 Jbeta primers went into the PCR. Data came from immunoSEQ multiplex PCR; TCRdb stores just in-frame clones and leaves some out. The repertoire holds about 190,000 clones, approximately 86% seen once, with 1% to 1.4% in the top ten. Source material: PBMCs. The clonotype was recovered from a boy aged 2 to 9 in good health and CMV-seronegative. This rearrangement joins TRBV9 to TRBJ2-3; 8 nucleotides line up with TRBD2. In DNA, the CDR3 is TGTGCCAGCAGCGTAGGGCCCACTGGTGTCGGGAGGGCCGTAGATACGCAGTATTTT. Encoded protein: CASSVGPTGVGRAVDTQYF.